This TCR beta chain was recovered during a study of identical twins' blood T cells. TCRdb re-analysed the 5' RACE reads in MiXCR, keeping a single row per CDR3 protein. The table shows fewer than 450,000 distinct CDR3 sequences, with around 30% occurring only once. Points from the study as a whole: Twin similarity might stem from environmental factors, not only genetics. Out-of-frame TCRbeta clonotypes reportedly had markedly more similar V usage in twins than unrelated donors.

This clonotype was found a few times. Its antigen is undetermined. V shed 10 bases and J 3 bases; nucleotides not matched to a gene: 8. The CDR3 totals 13 residues. Germline V gives CDR1 MNHEY, CDR2 SMNVEV (reference sequence). Sequencing was carried out using PBMCs. The chain carries TRBV27 and TRBJ2-7, with 8 bases that match TRBD1. The receptor was derived from a woman aged 18 to 49 in good health. CDR3 loop: CANSTGQGYEQYF. Written as DNA, the CDR3 is TGTGCCAACTCAACCGGACAGGGCTACGAGCAGTACTTC.